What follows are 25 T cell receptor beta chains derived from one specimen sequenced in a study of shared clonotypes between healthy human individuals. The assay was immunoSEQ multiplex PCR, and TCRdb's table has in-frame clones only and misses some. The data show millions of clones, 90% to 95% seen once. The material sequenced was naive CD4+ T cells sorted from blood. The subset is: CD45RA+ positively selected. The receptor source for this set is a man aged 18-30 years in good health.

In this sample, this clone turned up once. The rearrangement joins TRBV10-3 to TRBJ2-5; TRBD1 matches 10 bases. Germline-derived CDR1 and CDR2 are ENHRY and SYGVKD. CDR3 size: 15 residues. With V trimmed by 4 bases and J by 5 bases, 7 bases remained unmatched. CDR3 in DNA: TGTGCCATCAGTGGATCGACAGGGGGCGATGAGACCCAGTACTTC. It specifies CAISGSTGGDETQYF.

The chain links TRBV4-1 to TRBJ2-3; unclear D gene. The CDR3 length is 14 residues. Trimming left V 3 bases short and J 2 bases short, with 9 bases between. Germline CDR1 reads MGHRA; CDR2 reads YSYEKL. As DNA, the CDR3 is TGCGCCAGCAGCCATCGGCTTGTCACAGATACGCAGTATTTT. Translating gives CASSHRLVTDTQYF.

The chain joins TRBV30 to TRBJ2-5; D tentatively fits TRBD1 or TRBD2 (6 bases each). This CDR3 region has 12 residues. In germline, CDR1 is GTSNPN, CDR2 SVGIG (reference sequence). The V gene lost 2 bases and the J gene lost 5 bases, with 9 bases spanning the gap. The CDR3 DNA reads TGTGCCTGGAGTACAGGGAGGGAGACCCAGTACTTC. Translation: CAWSTGRETQYF.

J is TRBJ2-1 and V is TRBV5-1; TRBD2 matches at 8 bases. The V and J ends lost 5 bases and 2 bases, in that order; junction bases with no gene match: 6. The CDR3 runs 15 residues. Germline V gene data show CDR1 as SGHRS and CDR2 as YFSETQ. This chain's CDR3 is CASSQGGGTYNEQFF. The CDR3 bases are TGCGCCAGCAGTCAGGGCGGGGGGACCTACAATGAGCAGTTCTTC.

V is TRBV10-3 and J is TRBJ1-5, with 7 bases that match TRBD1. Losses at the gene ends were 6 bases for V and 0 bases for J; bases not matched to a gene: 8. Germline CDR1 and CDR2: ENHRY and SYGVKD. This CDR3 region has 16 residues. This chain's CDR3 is CAISTGTADSNQPQHF. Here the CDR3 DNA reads TGTGCCATCAGCACCGGGACAGCTGATAGCAATCAGCCCCAGCATTTT.

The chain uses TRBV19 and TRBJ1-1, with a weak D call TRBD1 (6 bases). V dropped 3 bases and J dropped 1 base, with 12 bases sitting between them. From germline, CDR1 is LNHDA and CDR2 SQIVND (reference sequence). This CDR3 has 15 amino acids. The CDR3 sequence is CASSMGAGGNTEAFF. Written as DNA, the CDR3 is TGTGCCAGTAGTATGGGGGCTGGTGGGAACACTGAAGCTTTCTTT.

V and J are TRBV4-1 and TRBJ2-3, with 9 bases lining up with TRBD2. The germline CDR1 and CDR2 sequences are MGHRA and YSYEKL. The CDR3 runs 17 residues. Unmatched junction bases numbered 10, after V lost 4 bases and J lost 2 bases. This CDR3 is CASSPTSGYSVTDTQYF. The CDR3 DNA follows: TGCGCCAGCAGCCCTACTAGCGGGTATTCAGTCACAGATACGCAGTATTTT.

The CDR3 protein is CATSTPGQGWDEQFF. Written as DNA, the CDR3 is TGTGCCACCAGCACCCCGGGACAGGGGTGGGATGAGCAGTTCTTC. The rearrangement joins TRBV15 to TRBJ2-1, with 10 bases matching TRBD1. The CDR3 has 15 residues. In germline, CDR1 is LNHNV, CDR2 YYDKDF (reference sequence). The J segment lost 8 bases and the V segment lost 4 bases, leaving 8 bases of the junction unmatched. The variable domain in full, completed from reference TRBV15 and TRBJ2-1, reads DAMVIQNPRYQVTQFGKPVTLSCSQTLNHNVMYWYQQKSSQAPKLLFHYYDKDFNNEADTPDNFQSRRPNTSFCFLDIRSPGLGDTAMYLCATSTPGQGWDEQFFGPGTRLTVL.

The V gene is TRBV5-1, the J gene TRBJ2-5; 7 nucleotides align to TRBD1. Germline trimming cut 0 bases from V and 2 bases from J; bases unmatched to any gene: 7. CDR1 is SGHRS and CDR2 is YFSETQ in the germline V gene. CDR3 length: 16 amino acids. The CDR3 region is CASSLDAGGPQETQYF. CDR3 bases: TGCGCCAGCAGCTTGGATGCAGGGGGTCCTCAAGAGACCCAGTACTTC.

CDR3 residues: CASSQDLGQQLVDTQYF. The CDR3 DNA reads TGCGCCAGCAGCCAAGATCTAGGGCAACAGTTGGTTGATACGCAGTATTTT. The chain couples TRBV4-1 to TRBJ2-3, with no clear D. With 0 bases removed from V and 6 bases from J, the gap between germline ends came to 19 bases. In germline, CDR1 is MGHRA, CDR2 YSYEKL. The CDR3 contains 17 residues.

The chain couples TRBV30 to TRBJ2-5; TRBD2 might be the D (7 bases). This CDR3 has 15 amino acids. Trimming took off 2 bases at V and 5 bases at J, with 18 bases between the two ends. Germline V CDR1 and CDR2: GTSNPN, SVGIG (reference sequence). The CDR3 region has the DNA TGTGCCTGGAGTCACGCTGGGGGGGGCCGGGAGACCCAGTACTTC. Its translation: CAWSHAGGGRETQYF.

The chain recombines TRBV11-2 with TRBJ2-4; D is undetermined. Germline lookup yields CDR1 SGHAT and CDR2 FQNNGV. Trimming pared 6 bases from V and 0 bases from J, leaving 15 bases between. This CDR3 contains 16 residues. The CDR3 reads CASSPLGFEAKNIQYF. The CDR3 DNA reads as TGTGCCAGCAGTCCTTTGGGCTTTGAAGCCAAAAACATTCAGTACTTC.

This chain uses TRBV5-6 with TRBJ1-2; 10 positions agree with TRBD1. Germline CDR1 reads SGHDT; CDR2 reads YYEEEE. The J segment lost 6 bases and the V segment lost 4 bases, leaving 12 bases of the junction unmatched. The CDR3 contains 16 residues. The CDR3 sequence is CASSPDRGVMGDGYTF. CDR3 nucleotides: TGTGCCAGCAGCCCGGACAGGGGGGTGATGGGGGATGGCTACACCTTC. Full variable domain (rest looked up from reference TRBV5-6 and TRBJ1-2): DAGVTQSPTHLIKTRGQQVTLRCSPKSGHDTVSWYQQALGQGPQFIFQYYEEEERQRGNFPDRFSGHQFPNYSSELNVNALLLGDSALYLCASSPDRGVMGDGYTFGSGTRLTVV.

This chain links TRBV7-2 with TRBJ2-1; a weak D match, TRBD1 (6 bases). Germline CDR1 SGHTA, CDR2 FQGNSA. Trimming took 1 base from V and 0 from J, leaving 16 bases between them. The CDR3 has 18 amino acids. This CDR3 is CASSLGQVKISSYNEQFF. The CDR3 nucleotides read TGTGCCAGCAGCTTAGGACAGGTGAAGATAAGCTCCTACAATGAGCAGTTCTTC.

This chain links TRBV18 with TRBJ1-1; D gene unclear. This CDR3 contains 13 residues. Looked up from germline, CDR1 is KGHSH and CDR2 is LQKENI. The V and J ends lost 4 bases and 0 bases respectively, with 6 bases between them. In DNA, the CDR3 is TGTGCCAGCTCACAAAGGGTGAACACTGAAGCTTTCTTT. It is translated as CASSQRVNTEAFF.

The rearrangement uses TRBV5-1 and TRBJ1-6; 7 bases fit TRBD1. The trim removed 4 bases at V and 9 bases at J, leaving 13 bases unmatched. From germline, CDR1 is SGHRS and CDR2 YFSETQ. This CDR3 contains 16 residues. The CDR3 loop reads CASSPTGTLKSSPLHF. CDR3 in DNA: TGCGCCAGCAGCCCGACAGGGACTTTAAAGAGTTCACCCCTCCACTTT.

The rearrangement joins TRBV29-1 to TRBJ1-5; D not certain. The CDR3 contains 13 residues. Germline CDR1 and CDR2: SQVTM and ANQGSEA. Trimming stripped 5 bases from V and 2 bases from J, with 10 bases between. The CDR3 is CSVLMDGNQPQHF. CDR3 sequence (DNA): TGCAGCGTTTTAATGGATGGCAATCAGCCCCAGCATTTT.

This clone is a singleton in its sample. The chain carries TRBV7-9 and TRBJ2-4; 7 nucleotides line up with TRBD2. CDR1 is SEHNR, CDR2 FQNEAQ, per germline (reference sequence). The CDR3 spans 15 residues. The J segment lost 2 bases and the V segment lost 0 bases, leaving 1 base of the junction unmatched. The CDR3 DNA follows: TGTGCCAGCAGCTTAGCGGGGGGGTCCAAAAACATTCAGTACTTC. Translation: CASSLAGGSKNIQYF.

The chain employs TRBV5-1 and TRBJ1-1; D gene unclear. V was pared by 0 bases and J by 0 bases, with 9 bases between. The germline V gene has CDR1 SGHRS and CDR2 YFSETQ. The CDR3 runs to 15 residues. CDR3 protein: CASSLGRELNTEAFF. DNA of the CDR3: TGCGCCAGCAGCTTGGGAAGGGAGCTGAACACTGAAGCTTTCTTT.

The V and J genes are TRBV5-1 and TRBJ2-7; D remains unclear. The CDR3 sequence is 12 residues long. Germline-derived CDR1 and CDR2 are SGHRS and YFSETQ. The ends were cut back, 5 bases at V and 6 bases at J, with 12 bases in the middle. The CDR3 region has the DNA TGCGCCAGCAGTTTAGTACAGACCGAGCAGTACTTC. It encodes CASSLVQTEQYF.

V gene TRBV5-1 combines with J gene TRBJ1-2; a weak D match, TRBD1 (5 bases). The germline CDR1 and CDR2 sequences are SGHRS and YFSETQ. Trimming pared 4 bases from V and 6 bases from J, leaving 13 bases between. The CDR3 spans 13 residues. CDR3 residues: CASSLGGKDGYTF. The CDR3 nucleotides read TGCGCCAGCAGCCTGGGGGGGAAGGATGGCTACACCTTC.

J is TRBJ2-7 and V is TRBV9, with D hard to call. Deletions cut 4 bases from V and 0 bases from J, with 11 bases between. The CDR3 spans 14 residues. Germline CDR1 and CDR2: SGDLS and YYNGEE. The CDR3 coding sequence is TGTGCCAGCAGCTTGGACCCTAGCTCCTACGAGCAGTACTTC. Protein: CASSLDPSSYEQYF.

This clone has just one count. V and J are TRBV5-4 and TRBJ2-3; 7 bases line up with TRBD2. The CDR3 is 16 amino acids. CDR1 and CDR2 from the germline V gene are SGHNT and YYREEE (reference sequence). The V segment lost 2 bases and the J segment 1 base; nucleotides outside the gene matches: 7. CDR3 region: CASSFGGRGGTDTQYF. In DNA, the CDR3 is TGTGCCAGCAGCTTCGGCGGGAGAGGGGGCACAGATACGCAGTATTTT.

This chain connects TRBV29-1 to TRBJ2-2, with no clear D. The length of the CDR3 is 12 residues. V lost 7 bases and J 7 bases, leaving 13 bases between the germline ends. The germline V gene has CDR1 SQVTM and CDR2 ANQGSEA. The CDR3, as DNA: TGCAGCGCCCAAGGCGGCGGCGGGGAGCTGTTTTTT. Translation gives CSAQGGGGELFF.

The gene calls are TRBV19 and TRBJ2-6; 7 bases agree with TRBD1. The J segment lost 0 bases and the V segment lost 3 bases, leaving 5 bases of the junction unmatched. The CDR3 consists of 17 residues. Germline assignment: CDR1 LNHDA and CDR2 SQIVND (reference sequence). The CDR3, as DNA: TGTGCCAGTAGTATGGACAGGTCTTCCTCTGGGGCCAACGTCCTGACTTTC. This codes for CASSMDRSSSGANVLTF.